The 10 T cell receptor beta chains reported below all come from one sample, sequenced in a study of vaccination effects on CD4 cells after COVID-19. Isolation of CD4+ T cells took place after approximately 10 days of culture. This individual tested PCR-positive for SARS-CoV-2 infection between March and December 2020. Every participant took two doses of the BNT162b2 or mRNA-1273 vaccine. For these TCRs, the target antigens are not known. The data were produced by immunoSEQ multiplex PCR, yet TCRdb's version contains in-frame clones alone and is incomplete. The sample has 30,000 to 35,000 clones; about 75% are singletons. The specimen was CD4+ T cells from PBMCs cultured without peptide, collected after COVID-19 vaccination. These receptors all stem from a human donor who had a prior SARS-CoV-2 infection.

J is TRBJ2-1 and V is TRBV9; 11 bases agree with TRBD2. V shed 0 bases, J shed 8 bases, and the junction held 10 bases outside the gene matches. The germline V gene encodes CDR1 SGDLS and CDR2 YYNGEE. CDR3 length: 17 amino acids. The DNA for the CDR3 is TGTGCCAGCAGCGTAGCTCAAGGACTAGCGGGTAGGGATGAGCAGTTCTTC. It translates to CASSVAQGLAGRDEQFF.

This clone was observed once. This chain's CDR3 is CASSFLQPDAVRGYTF. In nucleotides, the CDR3 is TGTGCCAGCAGCTTCCTCCAACCAGACGCAGTCCGTGGCTACACCTTC. The chain is built from TRBV5-4 and TRBJ1-2; D unresolved. The CDR3 spans 16 residues. Per germline, CDR1 SGHNT and CDR2 YYREEE (reference sequence). Trimming cost V 2 bases and J 7 bases, with 21 bases left between them.

This clone has just one count. The chain is built from TRBV19 and TRBJ1-3, with D perhaps matching TRBD1 (5 bases). V lost 5 bases and J 0 bases, leaving 23 bases between the germline ends. This CDR3 has 19 amino acids. CDR1 is LNHDA and CDR2 is SQIVND in the germline V gene (reference sequence). CDR3 loop: CASSPTPSDSAFSGNTIYF. CDR3 in DNA: TGTGCCAGTAGTCCGACCCCCTCCGACAGCGCCTTCTCTGGAAACACCATATATTTT. Using reference TRBV19 and TRBJ1-3 for the parts outside the CDR3, the full variable domain is DGGITQSPKYLFRKEGQNVTLSCEQNLNHDAMYWYRQDPGQGLRLIYYSQIVNDFQKGDIAEGYSVSREKKESFPLTVTSAQKNPTAFYLCASSPTPSDSAFSGNTIYFGEGSWLTVV.

The chain recombines TRBV6-6 with TRBJ1-1; 7 bases line up with TRBD1. V trimming: 6 bases; J trimming: 5 bases; junction bases outside the gene matches: 9. CDR3 length: 14 residues. Germline V CDR1 and CDR2: MNHNY, SVGAGI (reference sequence). DNA for the CDR3: TGTGCCAGCAGATCACAGGGGCTGGGAACTGAAGCTTTCTTT. Its protein product is CASRSQGLGTEAFF.

This clone has a handful of counts. This chain connects TRBV21-1 to TRBJ1-6; the tabulated D call, TRBD1, remains unverified against the DNA. TRBV21-1 is shown as a pseudogene. The CDR3 contains 15 residues. In DNA, the CDR3 is TGTGCCAGCAGCAAAGCGGCAGGGCCTTGTTCACCCCTCCACTTT. This gives the protein CASSKAAGPCSPLHF.

CDR3 bases: TGTGCCAGCAGCTTGGGACAGACGATGGGCACTGAAGCTTTCTTT. This translates into CASSLGQTMGTEAFF. V gene TRBV5-5 combines with J gene TRBJ1-1, with D possibly matching TRBD1 (5 bases). The V gene lost 0 bases and the J gene lost 4 bases, with 13 bases spanning the gap. CDR3 length: 15 residues. Germline assignment: CDR1 SGHKS and CDR2 YYEKEE (reference sequence).

A remark on this clone: The junction departs from germline at one end; a sequencing error may be responsible. The rearrangement uses TRBV18 and TRBJ1-2; TRBD1 aligns across 7 bases. The CDR3 sequence is 14 residues long. The germline CDR1 and CDR2 sequences are KGHSH and LQKENI. CDR3 nucleotide sequence: TGTGCCAACTCACTTCGACAGGGAGAAGGTGGCTACACCTTC. Amino acid sequence: CANSLRQGEGGYTF. Variable domain in full (rest from reference TRBV18 and TRBJ1-2): NAGVMQNPRHLVRRRGQEARLRCSPMKGHSHVYWYRQLPEEGLKFMVYLQKENIIDESGMPKERFSAEFPKEGPSILRIQQVVRGDSAAYFCANSLRQGEGGYTFGSGTRLTVV.

Here the CDR3 reads CASSLDAGSYEQYF. CDR3 in DNA: TGCGCCAGCAGCTTGGATGCGGGCAGTTACGAGCAGTACTTC. The J gene is TRBJ2-7, the V gene TRBV5-1; the D gene is possibly TRBD2 (5 bases). The V end was cut by 0 bases, the J end by 4 bases, with 11 bases between. Germline V gene lookup returns CDR1 SGHRS and CDR2 YFSETQ. The CDR3 has 14 amino acids.

The chain carries TRBV13 and TRBJ1-6, with D tentatively TRBD1 (5 bases). V was clipped by 2 bases and J by 1 base, with 9 bases between them. Germline-derived CDR1 and CDR2 are PRHDT and FYEKMQ (reference sequence). The CDR3 loop spans 16 amino acids. The CDR3 here is CASSLTGGSYNSPLHF. The CDR3 DNA reads TGTGCCAGCAGCTTAACGGGGGGTTCCTATAATTCACCCCTCCACTTT.

V gene TRBV2 combines with J gene TRBJ2-4; unclear D gene. Germline V gene sequence: CDR1 SNHLY, CDR2 FYNNEI. V was trimmed by 3 bases and J by 5 bases, leaving 14 bases between them. This CDR3 spans 15 amino acids. CDR3 DNA: TGTGCCAGCAGTGAGATATATGGGGTACAAAACATTCAGTACTTC. Translated: CASSEIYGVQNIQYF.